These 12 T cell receptor beta chains were all obtained from the same sample, sequenced in a study of blood T cell repertoires in COVID-19. Data came from immunoSEQ multiplex PCR; TCRdb stores just in-frame clones and leaves some out. Found here are 50,000 to 70,000 clones, about 93% of them singletons; the top ten hold about 9.7%. The sample was peripheral blood. Source of these receptors: a woman at least 80 years old with active COVID-19.

The chain links TRBV2 to TRBJ1-1; a possible D gene is TRBD1 (5 bases). The CDR3 runs to 13 residues. Per the germline V gene, CDR1 is SNHLY and CDR2 is FYNNEI. V was trimmed by 4 bases and J by 2 bases, leaving 8 bases between them. The CDR3, as DNA: TGTGCCAGCAGTGGACAGCCCAACACTGAAGCTTTCTTT. This encodes CASSGQPNTEAFF.

This chain links TRBV5-1 with TRBJ2-1, with D maybe TRBD2 (6 bases). CDR3 length: 15 residues. The V end was cut by 3 bases, the J end by 5 bases, with 15 bases between. From germline, CDR1 is SGHRS and CDR2 YFSETQ. CDR3 sequence: CASSSGGAYNNEQFF. As DNA, the CDR3 is TGCGCCAGCAGCTCCGGCGGGGCTTACAACAATGAGCAGTTCTTC.

J is TRBJ2-3 and V is TRBV24-1; unclear D gene. The V end was cut by 9 bases, the J end by 0 bases, with 3 bases between. Germline CDR1 reads KGHDR; CDR2 reads SFDVKD. The CDR3 totals 11 residues. The CDR3 reads CATSSTDTQYF. The CDR3 DNA is TGTGCCACCTCAAGCACAGATACGCAGTATTTT.

The chain uses TRBV6-5 and TRBJ2-1; 7 nucleotides agree with TRBD2. The CDR3 is made up of 15 amino acids. V lost 4 bases and J lost 8; bases outside the gene matches: 11. Looked up from germline, CDR1 is MNHEY and CDR2 is SVGAGI. CDR3 DNA sequence: TGTGCCAGCAGTTCCCTCGGGACTAAAGGAGATGAGCAGTTCTTC. Translating it yields CASSSLGTKGDEQFF.

V gene TRBV19 combines with J gene TRBJ1-1, with D possibly matching TRBD1 (6 bases). Trimming removed 2 bases from V and 0 bases from J, with 16 bases in between. Germline assignment: CDR1 LNHDA and CDR2 SQIVND (reference sequence). The CDR3 runs 17 residues. CDR3 sequence reads: CASSIWTGTTMNTEAFF. CDR3 in DNA: TGTGCCAGTAGTATATGGACCGGGACAACAATGAACACTGAAGCTTTCTTT.

The V gene is TRBV5-6, the J gene TRBJ1-3; D is ambiguous. V was shortened by 4 bases and J by 7 bases, with 18 bases between the two germline ends. The CDR3 loop spans 15 amino acids. Germline V CDR1 and CDR2: SGHDT, YYEEEE. The CDR3 protein is CASSDGLSLGNTIYF. The CDR3 DNA is TGTGCCAGCAGCGATGGACTATCCCTAGGCAACACCATATATTTT.

The V call is TRBV5-1, the J call TRBJ2-2, with 15 bases that match TRBD2. V shed 4 bases and J 5 bases; nucleotides not matched to a gene: 3. This CDR3 region has 16 residues. The germline gives CDR1 SGHRS, CDR2 YFSETQ. The CDR3 DNA reads as TGCGCCAGCAGCCCGGGACTAGCGGGGGGAACCGGGGAGCTGTTTTTT. Its protein is CASSPGLAGGTGELFF.

In this sample, this clone turned up once. V gene TRBV7-9 combines with J gene TRBJ1-3; D is unresolved. Trimming pared 1 base from V and 0 bases from J, leaving 10 bases between. The CDR3 consists of 16 residues. Germline assignment: CDR1 SEHNR and CDR2 FQNEAQ (reference sequence). CDR3 sequence reads: CASSLGARSSGNTIYF. The CDR3 DNA sequence: TGTGCCAGCAGCTTAGGGGCCCGAAGCTCTGGAAACACCATATATTTT. Full variable domain (remainder filled in from reference TRBV7-9 and TRBJ1-3): DTGVSQNPRHKITKRGQNVTFRCDPISEHNRLYWYRQTLGQGPEFLTYFQNEAQLEKSRLLSDRFSAERPKGSFSTLEIQRTEQGDSAMYLCASSLGARSSGNTIYFGEGSWLTVV.

The rearrangement uses TRBV25-1 and TRBJ2-5; D might be TRBD2 (5 bases). The CDR3 totals 14 residues. Germline V gene data show CDR1 as MGHDK and CDR2 as SYGVNS. V lost 5 bases, J lost 4 bases, and 14 bases lay in between. The CDR3 is CASSPSRGGETQYF. The DNA for the CDR3 is TGTGCCAGCAGTCCCTCCCGGGGTGGAGAGACCCAGTACTTC.

This chain uses TRBV7-9 with TRBJ2-1; 7 bases align to TRBD1. The CDR3 length is 16 residues. Germline assignment: CDR1 SEHNR and CDR2 FQNEAQ (reference sequence). V lost 5 bases, J lost 4 bases, and 11 bases stayed unmatched. Written as DNA, the CDR3 is TGTGCCAGCAGCCCACTTGGGCAGGGGGTTTACAATGAGCAGTTCTTC. This sequence encodes CASSPLGQGVYNEQFF.

This clone was observed a handful of times. This chain connects TRBV4-1 to TRBJ2-5; 7 bases align to TRBD1. Germline V lookup: CDR1 MGHRA, CDR2 YSYEKL. V shed 7 bases and J 2 bases; nucleotides not matched to a gene: 1. The CDR3 has 12 residues. CDR3: CASKGAQETQYF. The CDR3 DNA sequence: TGCGCCAGCAAGGGGGCGCAAGAGACCCAGTACTTC.

The chain employs TRBV28 and TRBJ2-7; possibly TRBD1 for D (6 bases). This CDR3 contains 13 residues. Germline V gene sequence: CDR1 MDHEN, CDR2 SYDVKM. The V end lost 2 bases, the J end lost 2 bases, and 7 bases lay between the germline ends. This chain's CDR3 is CASSLRGTYEQYF. The CDR3, as DNA: TGTGCCAGCAGTTTAAGGGGGACCTACGAGCAGTACTTC. Full variable domain (outside the CDR3, taken from reference TRBV28 and TRBJ2-7): DVKVTQSSRYLVKRTGEKVFLECVQDMDHENMFWYRQDPGLGLRLIYFSYDVKMKEKGDIPEGYSVSREKKERFSLILESASTNQTSMYLCASSLRGTYEQYFGPGTRLTVT.